This T cell receptor (beta chain) was retrieved from a study of response to subunit inactivated influenza vaccine. Study-level points and caveats: Each seasonal flu vaccination may recruit only limited new T cells, authors suggested.

Via MiXCR, TCRdb re-called the RT-PCR reads, giving one row per CDR3 protein. This sample yields around 520,000 distinct CDR3 sequences, of which 10% to 15% are seen a single time; about 9.4% belongs to the top ten. With V trimmed by 2 bases and J by 2 bases, 10 bases remained unmatched. The germline V gene has CDR1 SGHAT and CDR2 FQDESV (reference sequence). This CDR3 comprises 20 residues. This clonotype was seen only a few times. As yet, its antigen is unknown. This chain links TRBV11-1 with TRBJ2-6; 12 positions agree with TRBD2. The clonotype comes from a man between 50 and 59 years old who received an inactivated influenza vaccine. Specimen: PBMCs from blood, collected on the day of vaccination. CDR3 protein: CASSLRDRLAGETGANVLTF. CDR3 bases: TGTGCCAGCAGCTTAAGGGATCGACTAGCGGGAGAAACTGGGGCCAACGTCCTGACTTTC.